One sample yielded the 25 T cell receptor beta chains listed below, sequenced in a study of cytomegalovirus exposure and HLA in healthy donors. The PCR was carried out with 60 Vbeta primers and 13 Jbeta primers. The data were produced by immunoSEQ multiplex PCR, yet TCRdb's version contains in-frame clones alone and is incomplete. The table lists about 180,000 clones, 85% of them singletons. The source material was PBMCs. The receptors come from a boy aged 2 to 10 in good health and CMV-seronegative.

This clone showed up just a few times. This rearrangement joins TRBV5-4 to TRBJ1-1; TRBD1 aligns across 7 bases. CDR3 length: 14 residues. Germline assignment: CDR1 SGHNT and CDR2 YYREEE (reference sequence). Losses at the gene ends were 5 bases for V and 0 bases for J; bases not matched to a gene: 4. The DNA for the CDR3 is TGTGCCAGCAGACCGGGACAGTTGAACACTGAAGCTTTCTTT. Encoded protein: CASRPGQLNTEAFF.

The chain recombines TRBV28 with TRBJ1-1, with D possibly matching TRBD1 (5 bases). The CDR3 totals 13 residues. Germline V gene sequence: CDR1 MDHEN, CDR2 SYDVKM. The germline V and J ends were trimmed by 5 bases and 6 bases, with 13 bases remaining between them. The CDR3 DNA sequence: TGTGCCAGCAGTCCGCGCCAGGGCCCTGAAGCTTTCTTT. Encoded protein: CASSPRQGPEAFF.

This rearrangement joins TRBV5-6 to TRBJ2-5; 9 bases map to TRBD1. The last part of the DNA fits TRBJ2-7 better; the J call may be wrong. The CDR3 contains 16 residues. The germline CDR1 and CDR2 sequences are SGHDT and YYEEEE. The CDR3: CASSFPSRQGAYEQYF. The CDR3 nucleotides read TGTGCCAGCAGCTTTCCGAGCCGACAGGGGGCCTACGAGCAGTACTTC.

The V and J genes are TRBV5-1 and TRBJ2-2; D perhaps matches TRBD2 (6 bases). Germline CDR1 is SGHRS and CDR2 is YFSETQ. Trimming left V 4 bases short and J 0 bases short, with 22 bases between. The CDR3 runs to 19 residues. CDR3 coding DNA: TGCGCCAGCAGCAAAAAAACAAGGGAGGAGGCGGCGAACACCGGGGAGCTGTTTTTT. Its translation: CASSKKTREEAANTGELFF.

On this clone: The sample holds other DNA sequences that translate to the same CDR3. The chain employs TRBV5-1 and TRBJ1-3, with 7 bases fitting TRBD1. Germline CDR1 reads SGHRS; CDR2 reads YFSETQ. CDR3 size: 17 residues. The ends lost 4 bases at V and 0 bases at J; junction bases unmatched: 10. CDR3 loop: CASSPGGTALSGNTIYF. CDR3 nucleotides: TGCGCCAGCAGCCCGGGGGGGACAGCCCTCTCTGGAAACACCATATATTTT.

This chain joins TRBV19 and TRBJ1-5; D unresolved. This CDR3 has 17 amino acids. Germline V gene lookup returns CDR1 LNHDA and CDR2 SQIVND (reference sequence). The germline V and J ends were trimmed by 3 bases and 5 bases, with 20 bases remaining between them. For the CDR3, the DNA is TGTGCCAGTAGTATCCTGACCGGAGCCGTTTCGGATCAGCCCCAGCATTTT. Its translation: CASSILTGAVSDQPQHF.

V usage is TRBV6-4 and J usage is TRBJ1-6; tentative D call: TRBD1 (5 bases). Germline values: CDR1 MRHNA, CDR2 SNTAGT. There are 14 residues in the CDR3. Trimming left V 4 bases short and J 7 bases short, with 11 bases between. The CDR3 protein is CASSAGVRNSPLHF. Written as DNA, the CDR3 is TGTGCCAGCAGTGCGGGGGTGAGGAATTCACCCCTCCACTTT.

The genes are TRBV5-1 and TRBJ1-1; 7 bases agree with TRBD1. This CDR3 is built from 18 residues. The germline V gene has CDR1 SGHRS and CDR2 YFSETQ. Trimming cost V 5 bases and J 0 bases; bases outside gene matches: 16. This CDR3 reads CASSVGWGQREMNTEAFF. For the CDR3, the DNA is TGCGCCAGCAGTGTCGGTTGGGGACAGCGAGAGATGAACACTGAAGCTTTCTTT.

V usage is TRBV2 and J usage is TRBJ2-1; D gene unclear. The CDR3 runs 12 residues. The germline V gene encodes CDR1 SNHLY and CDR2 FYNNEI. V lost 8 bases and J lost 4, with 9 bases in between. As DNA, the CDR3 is TGTGCCAGCCGCCCGGAGTACAATGAGCAGTTCTTC. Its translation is CASRPEYNEQFF.

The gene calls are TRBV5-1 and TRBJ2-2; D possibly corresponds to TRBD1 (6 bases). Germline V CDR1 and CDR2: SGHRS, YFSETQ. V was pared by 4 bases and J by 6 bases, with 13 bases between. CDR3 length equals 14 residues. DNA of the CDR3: TGCGCCAGCAGCGTTACAGGGTCGGCCGGGGAGCTGTTTTTT. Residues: CASSVTGSAGELFF.

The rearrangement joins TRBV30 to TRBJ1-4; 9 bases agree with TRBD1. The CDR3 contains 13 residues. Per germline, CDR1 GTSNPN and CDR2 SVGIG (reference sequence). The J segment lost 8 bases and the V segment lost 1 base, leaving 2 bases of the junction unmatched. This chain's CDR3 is CAWSDGTGEKLFF. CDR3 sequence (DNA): TGTGCCTGGAGTGACGGGACAGGGGAAAAACTGTTTTTT.

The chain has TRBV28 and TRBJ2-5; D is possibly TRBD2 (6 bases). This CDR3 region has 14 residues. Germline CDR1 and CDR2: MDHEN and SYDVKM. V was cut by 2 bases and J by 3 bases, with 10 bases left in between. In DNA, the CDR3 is TGTGCCAGCAGTTTAGGGGGGAGGAAAGAGACCCAGTACTTC. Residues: CASSLGGRKETQYF.

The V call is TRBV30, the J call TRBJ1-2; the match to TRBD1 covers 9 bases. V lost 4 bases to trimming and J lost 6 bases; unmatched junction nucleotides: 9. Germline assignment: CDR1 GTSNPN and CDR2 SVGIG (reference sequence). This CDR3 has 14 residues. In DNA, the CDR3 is TGTGCCTGGATGGGACAGGGAAGAACGGATGGCTACACCTTC. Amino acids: CAWMGQGRTDGYTF.

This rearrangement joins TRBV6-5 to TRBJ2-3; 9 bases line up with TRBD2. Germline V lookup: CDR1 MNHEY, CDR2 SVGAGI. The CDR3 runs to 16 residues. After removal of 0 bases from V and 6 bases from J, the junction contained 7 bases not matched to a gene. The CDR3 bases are TGTGCCAGCAGTTACTCCGGCGGGGGGGCCTTGGATACGCAGTATTTT. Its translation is CASSYSGGGALDTQYF.

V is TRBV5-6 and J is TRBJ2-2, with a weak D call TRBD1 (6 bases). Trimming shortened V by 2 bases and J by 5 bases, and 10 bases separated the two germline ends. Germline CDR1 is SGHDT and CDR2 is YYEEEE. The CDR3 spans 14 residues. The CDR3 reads CASSFLQGTGELFF. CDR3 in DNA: TGTGCCAGCAGCTTTCTACAGGGAACCGGGGAGCTGTTTTTT.

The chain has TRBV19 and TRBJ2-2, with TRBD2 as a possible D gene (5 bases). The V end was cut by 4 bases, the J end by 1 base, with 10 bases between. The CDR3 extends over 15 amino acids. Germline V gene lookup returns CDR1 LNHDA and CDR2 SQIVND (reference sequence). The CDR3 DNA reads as TGTGCCAGTAGTAAGGAGCGGCTGAACACCGGGGAGCTGTTTTTT. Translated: CASSKERLNTGELFF.

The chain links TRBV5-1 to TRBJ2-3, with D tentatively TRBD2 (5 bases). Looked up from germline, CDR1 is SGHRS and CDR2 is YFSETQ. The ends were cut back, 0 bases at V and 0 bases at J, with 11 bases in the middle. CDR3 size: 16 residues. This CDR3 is CASSLVPLASTDTQYF. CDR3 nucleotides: TGCGCCAGCAGCTTGGTCCCTCTAGCTAGCACAGATACGCAGTATTTT.

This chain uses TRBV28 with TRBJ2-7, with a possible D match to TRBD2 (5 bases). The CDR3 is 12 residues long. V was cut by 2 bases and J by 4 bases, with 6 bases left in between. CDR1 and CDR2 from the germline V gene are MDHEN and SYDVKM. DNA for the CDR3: TGTGCCAGCAGTTTAAGCGGATACGAGCAGTACTTC. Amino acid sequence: CASSLSGYEQYF. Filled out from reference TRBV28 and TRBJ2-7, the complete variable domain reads DVKVTQSSRYLVKRTGEKVFLECVQDMDHENMFWYRQDPGLGLRLIYFSYDVKMKEKGDIPEGYSVSREKKERFSLILESASTNQTSMYLCASSLSGYEQYFGPGTRLTVT.

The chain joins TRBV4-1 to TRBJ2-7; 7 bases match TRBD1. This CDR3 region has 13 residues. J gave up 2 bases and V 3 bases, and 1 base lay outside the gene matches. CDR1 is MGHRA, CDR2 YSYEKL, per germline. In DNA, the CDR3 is TGCGCCAGCAGCCAGGGACAGCCCTACGAGCAGTACTTC. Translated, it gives CASSQGQPYEQYF.

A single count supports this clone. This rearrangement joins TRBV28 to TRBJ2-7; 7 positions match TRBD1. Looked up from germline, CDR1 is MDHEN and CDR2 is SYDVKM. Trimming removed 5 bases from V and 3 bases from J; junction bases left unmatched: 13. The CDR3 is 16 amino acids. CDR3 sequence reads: CASSPPQGVLHYEQYF. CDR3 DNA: TGTGCCAGCAGTCCCCCCCAGGGGGTCTTACACTACGAGCAGTACTTC. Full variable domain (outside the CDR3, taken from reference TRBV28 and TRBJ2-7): DVKVTQSSRYLVKRTGEKVFLECVQDMDHENMFWYRQDPGLGLRLIYFSYDVKMKEKGDIPEGYSVSREKKERFSLILESASTNQTSMYLCASSPPQGVLHYEQYFGPGTRLTVT.

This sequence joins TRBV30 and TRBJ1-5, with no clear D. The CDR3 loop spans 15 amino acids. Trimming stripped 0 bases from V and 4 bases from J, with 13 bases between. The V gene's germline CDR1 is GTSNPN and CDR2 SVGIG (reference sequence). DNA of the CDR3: TGTGCCTGGAGTGTTGTCAGAAACGCAAATCAGCCCCAGCATTTT. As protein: CAWSVVRNANQPQHF. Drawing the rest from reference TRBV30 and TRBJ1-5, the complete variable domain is SQTIHQWPATLVQPVGSPLSLECTVEGTSNPNLYWYRQAAGRGLQLLFYSVGIGQISSEVPQNLSASRPQDRQFILSSKKLLLSDSGFYLCAWSVVRNANQPQHFGDGTRLSIL.

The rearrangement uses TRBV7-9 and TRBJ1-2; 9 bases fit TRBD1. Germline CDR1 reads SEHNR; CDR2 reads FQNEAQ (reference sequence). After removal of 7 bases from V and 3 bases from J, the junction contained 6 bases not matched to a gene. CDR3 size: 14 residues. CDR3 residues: CASTPGDRDYGYTF. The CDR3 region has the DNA TGTGCCAGCACCCCCGGGGACAGGGACTATGGCTACACCTTC.

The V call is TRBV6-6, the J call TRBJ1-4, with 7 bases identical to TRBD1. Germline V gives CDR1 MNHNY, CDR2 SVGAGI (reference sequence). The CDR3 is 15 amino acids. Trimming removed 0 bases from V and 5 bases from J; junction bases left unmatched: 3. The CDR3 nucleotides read TGTGCCAGCAGTTACTCGTGGACAGGCAATGAAAAACTGTTTTTT. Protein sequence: CASSYSWTGNEKLFF.

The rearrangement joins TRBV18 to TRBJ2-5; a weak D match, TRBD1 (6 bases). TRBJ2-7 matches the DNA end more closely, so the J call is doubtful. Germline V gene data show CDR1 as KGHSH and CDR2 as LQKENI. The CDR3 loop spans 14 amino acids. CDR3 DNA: TGTGCCAGCTCACCGGGGGACACCTTCCACGAGCAGTACTTC. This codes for CASSPGDTFHEQYF.

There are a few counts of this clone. The CDR3 DNA sequence: TGTGCCAGCAGGCTATTGGACAGAGCCAAAAACATTCAGTACTTC. The encoded protein is CASRLLDRAKNIQYF. J is TRBJ2-4 and V is TRBV2; possible D gene TRBD1, 6 bases. Germline V gives CDR1 SNHLY, CDR2 FYNNEI. This CDR3 is built from 15 residues. V gave up 6 bases and J gave up 0 bases, with 12 bases separating them.